A single sample gave rise to the 29 T cell receptor beta chains below, sequenced in a study of human T cells and chemical hapten exposure. A single record per CDR3 protein comes from TCRdb applying MiXCR to the RACE reads. The sample consists of around 71,000 distinct CDR3 sequences, roughly 9.8% of them appearing once. Sample time point: patch test 1, 2 weeks after DPC sensitization. The treatment was: therapeutic diphenylcyclopropenone sensitization with weekly scalp DPC. Specimen: whole blood, collected in connection with sensitization to the hapten diphenylcyclopropenone (DPC). The receptors were gathered from a woman aged 40-49 years with alopecia areata. Some clones in this sample may be carry-over from other donors' samples.

Ten or more counts support this clonotype. The chain uses TRBV3-1 and TRBJ2-1; D possibly corresponds to TRBD1 (5 bases). This CDR3 comprises 14 residues. Trimming pared 2 bases from V and 6 bases from J, leaving 11 bases between. From germline, CDR1 is LGHDT and CDR2 YNNKEL (reference sequence). CDR3 sequence reads: CASSQMDKVNEQFF. In DNA, the CDR3 is TGTGCCAGCAGCCAAATGGACAAGGTCAATGAGCAGTTCTTC.

This clonotype was recorded many times. The chain joins TRBV6-5 to TRBJ2-3, with 9 bases fitting TRBD2. Unmatched junction bases numbered 6, after V lost 0 bases and J lost 2 bases. CDR1 and CDR2 (germline): MNHEY, SVGAGI. The CDR3 covers 17 residues. This CDR3 is CASSYSGGGGITDTQYF. CDR3 DNA: TGTGCCAGCAGTTACTCGGGCGGGGGGGGCATCACAGATACGCAGTATTTT.

In its sample, this clonotype was seen many times. The chain couples TRBV5-4 to TRBJ2-2; D possibly corresponds to TRBD1 (5 bases). V dropped 3 bases and J dropped 4 bases, with 7 bases sitting between them. Germline V lookup: CDR1 SGHNT, CDR2 YYREEE (reference sequence). The CDR3 extends over 13 amino acids. The CDR3 DNA is TGTGCCAGCAGCTACAGGACCACCGGGGAGCTGTTTTTT. It yields the protein CASSYRTTGELFF.

This clonotype was found many times. The V and J genes are TRBV7-2 and TRBJ2-7; D may be TRBD1 or TRBD2 (5 bases each). Germline CDR1 SGHTA, CDR2 FQGNSA. CDR3 size: 14 residues. Trimming removed 3 bases from V and 0 bases from J, with 9 bases in between. CDR3 in amino acids: CASSFGGSSYEQYF. Written as DNA, the CDR3 is TGTGCCAGCAGCTTTGGGGGAAGCTCCTACGAGCAGTACTTC.

The table lists this clonotype with many counts. The V call is TRBV7-3, the J call TRBJ2-5, with TRBD2 identical over 7 bases. CDR1 is SGHTA and CDR2 is FQGTGA in the germline V gene. The V and J ends lost 4 bases and 0 bases, in that order; junction bases with no gene match: 5. CDR3 size: 15 residues. CDR3 sequence (DNA): TGTGCCAGCAGCTCTGGAGCGGGAAACCAAGAGACCCAGTACTTC. Amino acid sequence: CASSSGAGNQETQYF.

This clonotype was detected many times. This chain links TRBV6-2 or TRBV6-3 with TRBJ2-2, with a possible D match to TRBD2 (5 bases). Looked up from germline, CDR1 is MNHEY and CDR2 is SVGEGT. CDR3 size: 14 residues. V lost 6 bases, J lost 4 bases, and 12 bases lay in between. The CDR3 sequence: CASSFRGATGELFF. Written as DNA, the CDR3 is TGTGCCAGCAGCTTCCGGGGAGCCACCGGGGAGCTGTTTTTT.

This chain uses TRBV7-2 with TRBJ2-4; 8 bases are shared with TRBD2. V lost 4 bases, J lost 8 bases, and 13 bases stayed unmatched. This CDR3 comprises 16 residues. Germline CDR1 reads SGHTA; CDR2 reads FQGNSA. Here the CDR3 DNA reads TGTGCCAGCAGCTCACTATCCGTAGCGGGGCAGGACATTCAGTACTTC. Amino acids: CASSSLSVAGQDIQYF.

The rearrangement uses TRBV5-1 and TRBJ2-1; no firm D call. Germline V lookup: CDR1 SGHRS, CDR2 YFSETQ. The V gene lost 0 bases and the J gene lost 5 bases, with 6 bases spanning the gap. This CDR3 comprises 13 residues. In nucleotides, the CDR3 is TGCGCCAGCAGCTTGGGGGCCGACAATGAGCAGTTCTTC. Encoded protein: CASSLGADNEQFF.

The rearrangement joins TRBV9 to TRBJ2-7, with D possibly being TRBD1 (6 bases). CDR1 and CDR2 from the germline V gene are SGDLS and YYNGEE. The V gene lost 4 bases and the J gene lost 5 bases, with 16 bases spanning the gap. The CDR3 contains 14 residues. As DNA, the CDR3 is TGTGCCAGCAGCCCTATGGGGGCAGTGAACGAGCAGTACTTC. Translating it yields CASSPMGAVNEQYF.

This chain connects TRBV29-1 to TRBJ1-5; D is uncertain. CDR1 is SQVTM and CDR2 is ANQGSEA in the germline V gene. The CDR3 loop spans 12 amino acids. V was clipped by 2 bases and J by 10 bases, with 12 bases between them. DNA of the CDR3: TGCAGCGTTGAATATGGGTCGGGCCCCCAGCATTTT. This codes for CSVEYGSGPQHF.

This clonotype was observed at least ten times. For the CDR3, the DNA is TGTGCCAGCAGCTTTGACAGACAATACGAGCAGTACTTC. As protein: CASSFDRQYEQYF. V gene TRBV7-2 combines with J gene TRBJ2-7; TRBD1 is a possible D gene (5 bases). This CDR3 is built from 13 residues. CDR1 and CDR2 from the germline V gene are SGHTA and FQGNSA. The V end lost 3 bases, the J end lost 4 bases, and 10 bases lay between the germline ends.

This clonotype has just a few counts. The chain links TRBV11-2 to TRBJ2-3; 7 bases map to TRBD2. This CDR3 has 16 amino acids. Germline assignment: CDR1 SGHAT and CDR2 FQNNGV. V was clipped by 2 bases and J by 1 base; unmatched bases: 6. The CDR3 nucleotides are TGTGCCAGCAGCTTAATCTTTGGGGGGGGCACAGATACGCAGTATTTT. Translating it yields CASSLIFGGGTDTQYF.

The sample holds many counts of this clonotype. The chain joins TRBV27 to TRBJ2-2, with D tentatively TRBD1 or TRBD2 (5 bases each). Germline V CDR1 and CDR2: MNHEY, SMNVEV (reference sequence). The CDR3 has 15 amino acids. V shed 6 bases and J shed 6 bases, with 17 bases lying between them. In nucleotides, the CDR3 is TGTGCCAGCAGCCAGTCCGGGACCCCTGCCGGGGAGCTGTTTTTT. It yields the protein CASSQSGTPAGELFF.

The rearrangement uses TRBV6-5 and TRBJ2-5; a possible D gene is TRBD1 (6 bases). Per the germline V gene, CDR1 is MNHEY and CDR2 is SVGAGI. The CDR3 has 16 residues. Trimming cost V 4 bases and J 3 bases, with 18 bases left between them. CDR3 amino acids: CASSSPAWDTKETQYF. The CDR3 DNA reads TGTGCCAGCAGTTCCCCAGCTTGGGACACGAAAGAGACCCAGTACTTC.

At least ten counts were recorded for this clonotype. CDR3 nucleotide sequence: TGTGCCAGCACCACGACCGCAGGGGCTGCTGGCTACACCTTC. It yields the protein CASTTTAGAAGYTF. The chain carries TRBV12-3 or TRBV12-4 and TRBJ1-2; possible D gene TRBD1, 6 bases. Trimming took 7 bases from V and 7 from J, leaving 19 bases between them. This CDR3 region has 14 residues.

The sample holds many counts of this clonotype. The junction departs from germline at one end; a sequencing error may be responsible. The gene calls are TRBV7-9 and TRBJ2-7; D perhaps matches TRBD1 (6 bases). Germline CDR1 is SEHNR and CDR2 is FQNEAQ (reference sequence). The CDR3 extends over 16 amino acids. CDR3 in amino acids: CVSSLEWIGTPREQYF. CDR3 coding DNA: TGTGTCAGCAGCTTAGAGTGGATAGGGACACCACGCGAGCAGTACTTC.

This clonotype came up a few times. V gene TRBV27 combines with J gene TRBJ2-7; D possibly uses TRBD1 or TRBD2 (6 bases each). Per the germline V gene, CDR1 is MNHEY and CDR2 is SMNVEV (reference sequence). The length of the CDR3 is 14 residues. V was shortened by 4 bases and J by 7 bases, with 17 bases between the two germline ends. DNA for the CDR3: TGTGCCAGCAGTTGGTCGGGGGCAGGGACGGAGCAGTACTTC. Translating it yields CASSWSGAGTEQYF.

This clonotype was picked up many times. The chain joins TRBV6-5 to TRBJ2-4, with D possibly being TRBD2 (6 bases). The V end lost 6 bases, the J end lost 6 bases, and 15 bases lay between the germline ends. Germline values: CDR1 MNHEY, CDR2 SVGAGI. CDR3 length equals 14 residues. The CDR3 coding sequence is TGTGCCAGCAGACACAAGGAGGGCAGAAACATTCAGTACTTC. This sequence encodes CASRHKEGRNIQYF.

This clonotype was observed many times. V usage is TRBV7-6 and J usage is TRBJ2-3; tentative D call: TRBD1 (6 bases). Trimming pared 1 base from V and 0 bases from J, leaving 8 bases between. In germline, CDR1 is SGHVS, CDR2 FNYEAQ. This CDR3 is built from 15 residues. The CDR3 reads CASSLEDRSTDTQYF. The CDR3 coding sequence is TGTGCCAGCAGCTTAGAGGACAGAAGCACAGATACGCAGTATTTT. The whole variable domain, filled in from reference TRBV7-6 and TRBJ2-3, reads GAGVSQSPRYKVTKRGQDVALRCDPISGHVSLYWYRQALGQGPEFLTYFNYEAQQDKSGLPNDRFSAERPEGSISTLTIQRTEQRDSAMYRCASSLEDRSTDTQYFGPGTRLTVL.

This clonotype was detected only a few times. The chain carries TRBV27 and TRBJ2-3; perhaps TRBD2 as D (6 bases). CDR1 is MNHEY, CDR2 SMNVEV, per germline (reference sequence). The V end was cut by 5 bases, the J end by 3 bases, with 15 bases between. This CDR3 has 15 residues. CDR3 sequence reads: CASSAPAGTTDTQYF. CDR3 in DNA: TGTGCCAGCAGTGCCCCGGCGGGGACTACAGATACGCAGTATTTT.

The table lists this clonotype with a few counts. J is TRBJ2-1 and V is TRBV6-2 or TRBV6-3; tentatively, D is TRBD2 (5 bases). CDR3 length equals 14 residues. V dropped 7 bases and J dropped 3 bases, with 13 bases sitting between them. Germline V gene lookup returns CDR1 MNHEY and CDR2 SVGEGT. The CDR3 is CASNLEADYNEQFF. The CDR3 coding sequence is TGTGCCAGCAACCTCGAAGCGGACTACAATGAGCAGTTCTTC.

This chain connects TRBV7-2 to TRBJ1-6; 7 bases agree with TRBD1. The CDR3 runs 15 residues. The germline CDR1 and CDR2 sequences are SGHTA and FQGNSA. Germline trimming cut 6 bases from V and 7 bases from J; bases unmatched to any gene: 9. CDR3 sequence reads: CASSTQGTENSPLHF. Here the CDR3 DNA reads TGTGCCAGCAGTACCCAGGGGACAGAAAATTCACCCCTCCACTTT.

In this sample, this clonotype turned up many times. CDR3 loop: CASSSPPVDTYNEQFF. The CDR3 DNA reads as TGTGCCAGCAGCTCGCCTCCCGTGGATACCTACAATGAGCAGTTCTTC. This chain links TRBV11-2 with TRBJ2-1; unclear D gene. The CDR3 is 16 residues long. Germline lookup yields CDR1 SGHAT and CDR2 FQNNGV. V lost 4 bases and J 2 bases, leaving 15 bases between the germline ends. The full variable domain, its missing parts supplied by reference TRBV11-2 and TRBJ2-1, is EAGVAQSPRYKIIEKRQSVAFWCNPISGHATLYWYQQILGQGPKLLIQFQNNGVVDDSQLPKDRFSAERLKGVDSTLKIQPAKLEDSAVYLCASSSPPVDTYNEQFFGPGTRLTVL.

This chain links TRBV6-5 with TRBJ1-2; D remains ambiguous. V was clipped by 2 bases and J by 0 bases, with 7 bases between them. CDR3 length: 14 residues. The germline gives CDR1 MNHEY, CDR2 SVGAGI. For the CDR3, the DNA is TGTGCCAGCAGTTACCGCCCAGCTAACTATGGCTACACCTTC. Translation gives CASSYRPANYGYTF.

In this sample, this clonotype turned up many times. The chain links TRBV6-5 to TRBJ1-6; 9 bases align to TRBD1. The J segment lost 4 bases and the V segment lost 4 bases, leaving 2 bases of the junction unmatched. The CDR3 is made up of 15 amino acids. The V gene's germline CDR1 is MNHEY and CDR2 SVGAGI. The chain's CDR3 is CASSWDREYNSPLHF. The CDR3 nucleotides are TGTGCCAGCAGTTGGGACAGGGAATATAATTCACCCCTCCACTTT.

V is TRBV4-3 and J is TRBJ2-6; 7 nucleotides align to TRBD1. Germline-derived CDR1 and CDR2 are LGHNA and YSLEER. J gave up 4 bases and V 5 bases, and 8 bases lay outside the gene matches. This CDR3 has 16 amino acids. The CDR3 is CASSVVTGTGANVLTF. CDR3 in DNA: TGCGCCAGCAGCGTCGTGACAGGGACAGGGGCCAACGTCCTGACTTTC.

The chain joins TRBV12-3 or TRBV12-4 to TRBJ2-3; 7 bases fit TRBD1. The CDR3 runs 15 residues. The J segment lost 0 bases and the V segment lost 3 bases, leaving 3 bases of the junction unmatched. Here the CDR3 reads CASSFNRGSTDTQYF. In DNA form, the CDR3 reads TGTGCCAGCAGTTTCAACAGGGGTAGCACAGATACGCAGTATTTT.

This clonotype occurred many times. The CDR3 spells CASSLGRGVNIQYF. As DNA, the CDR3 is TGTGCCAGCAGTTTGGGCAGGGGAGTCAACATTCAGTACTTC. The chain is built from TRBV27 and TRBJ2-4; D might be TRBD1 (6 bases). V was trimmed by 3 bases and J by 7 bases, leaving 13 bases between them. CDR1 is MNHEY and CDR2 is SMNVEV in the germline V gene (reference sequence). This CDR3 comprises 14 residues.

This clonotype was detected ten times or more. The rearrangement links TRBV10-3 to TRBJ2-7; D might be TRBD1 or TRBD2, each matching 6 bases. Germline CDR1 reads ENHRY; CDR2 reads SYGVKD. The CDR3 extends over 14 amino acids. Trimming pared 0 bases from V and 2 bases from J, leaving 8 bases between. DNA of the CDR3: TGTGCCATCAGTGAGTCAGGGGGGACCTACGAGCAGTACTTC. It specifies CAISESGGTYEQYF.